This record looks at one TCR beta chain sequence and its context. The antigen is not known. This record comes from a study of T cell responses to AZD1222 COVID-19 vaccine. Study-wide findings and caveats: Clonal diversity was possibly underestimated, and the donors were mostly white British, with more females.

Repertoires were generated with immunoSEQ multiplex PCR, while TCRdb's copy carries only in-frame clones and drops some. The sample carries 110,000 to 150,000 clones, about 90% recorded once. In germline, CDR1 is LNHDA, CDR2 SQIVND (reference sequence). V gave up 8 bases and J gave up 4 bases, with 15 bases separating them. The CDR3 has 14 residues. Sequenced here: peripheral blood, sampled on day 0 of AZD1222 vaccination. The chain uses TRBV19 and TRBJ2-1, with D possibly being TRBD2 (5 bases). The sequence came from an adult in good health. The CDR3 bases are TGTGCCAGTGCCCCCCTAGCTTTATACAATGAGCAGTTCTTC. It translates to CASAPLALYNEQFF.